A single sample is the source of the 5 T cell receptor beta chains below, sequenced in a study of T cells in localized non-small cell lung cancer. Here immunoSEQ multiplex PCR was the method, and the copy in TCRdb shows in-frame clones only, minus some. This table has about 70,000 clones, 80% to 90% appearing once. Specimen: peripheral blood, collected before any cancer treatment. These receptors were taken from a male donor at least 60 years old with stage III squamous cell lung carcinoma.

This rearrangement joins TRBV5-1 to TRBJ1-2; TRBD1 might be the D (6 bases). The CDR3 runs 14 residues. The V gene's germline CDR1 is SGHRS and CDR2 YFSETQ. The V end was cut by 2 bases, the J end by 2 bases, with 10 bases between. DNA of the CDR3: TGCGCCAGCAGCTTAAGTGGACAGAACTATGGCTACACCTTC. It translates to CASSLSGQNYGYTF.

The V and J genes are TRBV9 and TRBJ2-3; D gene uncertain. The CDR3 contains 13 residues. Germline-derived CDR1 and CDR2 are SGDLS and YYNGEE. V was trimmed by 9 bases and J by 0 bases, leaving 11 bases between them. CDR3 in amino acids: CATVALSTDTQYF. The CDR3 DNA is TGTGCCACGGTCGCTTTAAGCACAGATACGCAGTATTTT.

The chain is built from TRBV5-1 and TRBJ1-5; D is ambiguous. Trimming shortened V by 0 bases and J by 6 bases, and 10 bases separated the two germline ends. The CDR3 runs 14 residues. In germline, CDR1 is SGHRS, CDR2 YFSETQ. CDR3 DNA: TGCGCCAGCAGCTTGGACCCCGAGGGTCAGCCCCAGCATTTT. Its translation: CASSLDPEGQPQHF. Filled out from reference TRBV5-1 and TRBJ1-5, the complete variable domain reads KAGVTQTPRYLIKTRGQQVTLSCSPISGHRSVSWYQQTPGQGLQFLFEYFSETQRNKGNFPGRFSGRQFSNSRSEMNVSTLELGDSALYLCASSLDPEGQPQHFGDGTRLSIL.

This clone was detected only once. The gene calls are TRBV6-1 and TRBJ2-6; D possibly matches TRBD1 or TRBD2 (6 bases each). Trimming left V 0 bases short and J 1 base short, with 19 bases between. There are 20 residues in the CDR3. Germline loops: CDR1 MNHNS, CDR2 SASEGT. The chain's CDR3 is CASSEALRGQGWSGANVLTF. DNA for the CDR3: TGTGCCAGCAGTGAAGCGCTTCGGGGGCAGGGCTGGTCTGGGGCCAACGTCCTGACTTTC.

V and J are TRBV10-2 and TRBJ1-1; 9 bases match TRBD1. Germline-derived CDR1 and CDR2 are WSHSY and SAAADI. The CDR3 extends over 15 amino acids. V was clipped by 9 bases and J by 1 base; unmatched bases: 9. CDR3 protein: CASLRDRDGNTEAFF. CDR3 in DNA: TGCGCCAGTCTCCGGGACAGGGACGGGAACACTGAAGCTTTCTTT.